The rows below give T cell receptor beta chains drawn from one sample of a study of CD8 T cells in ankylosing spondylitis. MiXCR was run by TCRdb on the 5' RACE reads, yielding one entry per CDR3 protein. Here the sample spans hundreds of thousands of distinct CDR3 sequences, 10% to 15% being singletons. Sequencing was carried out using blood, either unsorted or a sorted T cell fraction (not recorded which). The source is a male donor with ankylosing spondylitis. Both conserved end residues are part of each CDR3. D genes are given only for firm matches. Size is stated for part of the rows, as once, few or many counts, or as a class when the clone is expanded.

D,size,J,V,CDR3,DNA
.,few,TRBJ1-1,TRBV5-1,CASSTQGKGNTEAFF,TGCGCCAGCAGCACCCAGGGGAAGGGGAACACTGAAGCTTTCTTT
.,few,TRBJ1-4,TRBV5-1,CASSRTVPTNEKLFF,TGCGCCAGCAGCCGGACAGTCCCAACTAATGAAAAACTGTTTTTT
.,.,TRBJ2-1,TRBV4-1,CASSQKIVQEGSWNEQFF,TGCGCCAGCAGCCAAAAGATCGTACAGGAGGGCTCTTGGAATGAGCAGTTCTTC
.,.,TRBJ2-7,TRBV28,CASSPGPGTPTSYEQYF,TGTGCCAGCAGTCCGGGCCCCGGGACACCTACCTCCTACGAGCAGTACTTC
.,few,TRBJ2-2,TRBV5-5,CASSLGRGLTGELFF,TGTGCCAGCAGCTTAGGGCGGGGCCTTACCGGGGAGCTGTTTTTT
TRBD2,few,TRBJ2-1,TRBV30,CACQYGTSGPYNEQFF,TGTGCCTGCCAATACGGGACTAGCGGACCCTACAATGAGCAGTTCTTC
.,.,TRBJ1-6,TRBV11-2,CASSTSRDALLRGSSPLHF,TGTGCCAGCAGCACATCTCGGGACGCCCTCCTACGGGGGTCTTCACCCCTCCACTTT
TRBD2,.,TRBJ2-1,TRBV4-2,CASSQLGGLEYNEQFF,TGTGCCAGCAGCCAGTTGGGAGGGTTGGAATACAATGAGCAGTTCTTC
TRBD2,few,TRBJ2-1,TRBV20-1,CSARPNSGAYNEQFF,TGCAGTGCTCGCCCTAATAGCGGGGCCTACAATGAGCAGTTCTTC
TRBD1,few,TRBJ1-1,TRBV5-4,CASSVGQADRGFLNTEAFF,TGTGCCAGCAGCGTCGGCCAAGCAGACAGGGGGTTCTTGAACACTGAAGCTTTCTTT
TRBD1,.,TRBJ2-5,TRBV7-9,CASTTGGKETQYF,TGTGCCAGCACCACAGGGGGCAAAGAGACCCAGTACTTC
.,many,TRBJ2-3,TRBV7-2,CASSLGGFTDTQYF,TGCGCCAGCAGCTTGGGGGGCTTCACAGATACGCAGTATTTT
TRBD2,few,TRBJ2-3,TRBV7-6,CASSLGSSGGSTDTQYF,TGTGCCAGCAGCTTAGGCAGTAGCGGGGGGAGCACAGATACGCAGTATTTT
TRBD2,many,TRBJ2-7,TRBV29-1,CSGFAGGEQYF,TGCAGCGGTTTTGCGGGGGGAGAGCAGTACTTC
TRBD1,few,TRBJ1-5,TRBV6-5,CASSYDGTGNQPQHF,TGTGCCAGCAGTTACGATGGGACAGGTAATCAGCCCCAGCATTTT
TRBD2,few,TRBJ2-1,TRBV5-4,CASSFSGGNYNEQFF,TGTGCCAGCAGCTTTAGCGGGGGAAACTACAATGAGCAGTTCTTC
TRBD1,.,TRBJ1-2,TRBV7-2,CASSLYLTPGQREGYTF,TGTGCCAGCAGCTTGTACTTAACCCCGGGACAGAGGGAAGGCTACACCTTC
.,.,TRBJ2-5,TRBV29-1,CSVTGTAEAQYF,TGCAGCGTTACTGGGACGGCAGAGGCCCAGTACTTC
.,few,TRBJ1-4,TRBV7-9,CATSGGSNEKLFF,TGTGCCACCTCGGGGGGCAGCAATGAAAAACTGTTTTTT
.,few,TRBJ2-3,TRBV6-2/TRBV6-3,CASTKGGGPGTQYF,TGTGCCAGCACCAAAGGGGGAGGGCCAGGTACGCAGTATTTT
.,few,TRBJ1-5,TRBV6-2/TRBV6-3,CASTRINREEPQHF,TGTGCCAGCACTCGAATAAACAGGGAAGAGCCCCAGCATTTT
TRBD2,many,TRBJ2-1,TRBV20-1,CSARGTSGRADEQFF,TGCAGTGCTAGAGGGACTAGCGGGAGGGCCGATGAGCAGTTCTTC
.,few,TRBJ1-2,TRBV6-1,CASSRPGGRGNYGYTF,TGTGCCAGCAGTCGCCCTGGGGGGAGGGGTAACTATGGCTACACCTTC
.,few,TRBJ2-2,TRBV6-5,CASSYSSRAMGAGELFF,TGTGCCAGCAGTTACTCGAGTAGAGCAATGGGCGCCGGGGAGCTGTTTTTT
.,few,TRBJ2-7,TRBV20-1,CSASTGIYEQYF,TGCAGTGCTAGTACAGGCATCTACGAGCAGTACTTC
TRBD2,.,TRBJ2-2,TRBV20-1,CSARDLAGVWAGELFF,TGCAGTGCTAGAGATCTAGCGGGAGTGTGGGCCGGGGAGCTGTTTTTT
.,.,TRBJ2-3,TRBV9,CASSVGPAGPANTDTQYF,TGTGCCAGCAGCGTAGGCCCTGCCGGGCCAGCGAACACAGATACGCAGTATTTT
TRBD2,.,TRBJ2-5,TRBV6-4,CASVGLAGGTQYF,TGTGCCAGCGTGGGACTAGCGGGGGGGACCCAGTACTTC
TRBD1,many,TRBJ2-5,TRBV27,CASSLSQPQGAGTQYF,TGTGCCAGCAGTTTATCACAACCACAGGGGGCCGGGACCCAGTACTTC
TRBD2,.,TRBJ2-5,TRBV10-1,CASSEGGDSGRKTQYF,TGCGCCAGCAGTGAAGGGGGGGATAGCGGGAGAAAGACCCAGTACTTC
.,few,TRBJ2-7,TRBV4-3,CASSQQQGDEQYF,TGCGCCAGCAGCCAACAACAGGGCGACGAGCAGTACTTC
TRBD1,.,TRBJ1-1,TRBV4-1,CASSQGRIYLRDRGLAEAFF,TGCGCCAGCAGCCAAGGGCGGATTTACCTTCGGGACAGGGGGCTCGCTGAAGCTTTCTTT
.,few,TRBJ1-3,TRBV7-2,CASSFQVGNTIYF,TGTGCCAGCAGCTTTCAGGTCGGAAACACCATATATTTT
.,many,TRBJ1-5,TRBV20-1,CSASDSSGQPQHF,TGCAGTGCTTCGGACAGTTCTGGCCAGCCCCAGCATTTT
.,many,TRBJ1-2,TRBV11-2,CASSLDGTNYGYTF,TGTGCCAGCAGCTTAGACGGAACCAACTATGGCTACACCTTC
.,few,TRBJ2-1,TRBV29-1,CSAYLGPAAYNEQFF,TGCAGCGCCTACCTTGGTCCAGCGGCTTACAATGAGCAGTTCTTC
.,few,TRBJ2-7,TRBV18,CASSPLDTAYEQYF,TGTGCCAGCTCACCCCTGGATACAGCCTACGAGCAGTACTTC
.,many,TRBJ2-1,TRBV7-2,CASSLGLVGYNEQFF,TGTGCCAGCAGCTTAGGGCTAGTTGGGTACAATGAGCAGTTCTTC
.,.,TRBJ2-1,TRBV20-1,CSALASTLNEQFF,TGCAGTGCTTTAGCGTCCACCCTGAATGAGCAGTTCTTC
TRBD1,.,TRBJ2-1,TRBV7-8,CASSFPPTGQDYNEQFF,TGTGCCAGCAGCTTCCCACCTACGGGACAGGATTACAATGAGCAGTTCTTC
.,.,TRBJ2-3,TRBV20-1,CSAGLWESDTQYF,TGCAGTGCTGGCCTCTGGGAGAGCGATACGCAGTATTTT
TRBD2,many,TRBJ2-1,TRBV20-1,CSAISGRAYNEQFF,TGCAGTGCTATTAGCGGGAGGGCCTACAATGAGCAGTTCTTC
TRBD1,.,TRBJ1-4,TRBV11-2,CASRYTGGGEKLFF,TGTGCCAGCAGATATACAGGGGGTGGTGAAAAACTGTTTTTT
.,few,TRBJ2-7,TRBV5-5,CASSSRTREQELYEQYF,TGTGCCAGCAGCTCCCGGACGAGGGAGCAGGAGCTCTACGAGCAGTACTTC
.,few,TRBJ1-6,TRBV20-1,CSARLGAIGSPLHF,TGCAGTGCTAGACTCGGAGCTATAGGTTCACCCCTCCACTTT
.,few,TRBJ1-5,TRBV7-7,CASSLFVGQPQHF,TGTGCTAGCAGCTTGTTCGTGGGACAGCCCCAGCATTTT
.,few,TRBJ1-3,TRBV29-1,CSVDLEAGNTIYF,TGCAGCGTTGATTTGGAGGCTGGAAACACCATATATTTT
.,.,TRBJ2-2,TRBV6-5,CASSYRLGELFF,TGTGCCAGCAGTTATAGGTTAGGGGAGCTGTTTTTT